The 22 T cell receptor beta chains below come from one sample, sequenced in a study of PD-1 blockade in mismatch repair-deficient tumors. Sequencing was performed with immunoSEQ multiplex PCR; in TCRdb, only in-frame clones are kept and a portion is missing. This table holds 38,000 or so clones, about 85% found once. This sample comprised peripheral blood, obtained around 75 weeks after starting pembrolizumab. Receptors were obtained from an adult with mismatch repair-deficient cancer.

This chain links TRBV28 with TRBJ2-3; D not resolved. The germline gives CDR1 MDHEN, CDR2 SYDVKM. The CDR3 is 12 residues long. V lost 8 bases and J lost 0, with 6 bases in between. CDR3 nucleotides: TGTGCCAGCGAGGCCAGCACAGATACGCAGTATTTT. Residues: CASEASTDTQYF.

The V gene is TRBV29-1, the J gene TRBJ1-3; no clear D gene. The V end lost 4 bases, the J end lost 3 bases, and 4 bases lay between the germline ends. The CDR3 runs to 11 residues. Germline V gene sequence: CDR1 SQVTM, CDR2 ANQGSEA. The CDR3 nucleotides read TGCAGCGTTGTCAGTGGAAACACCATATATTTT. Translating gives CSVVSGNTIYF.

This chain joins TRBV5-6 and TRBJ1-4; 8 nucleotides align to TRBD1. Germline V CDR1 and CDR2: SGHDT, YYEEEE. The CDR3 has 13 amino acids. The ends lost 4 bases at V and 5 bases at J; junction bases unmatched: 1. The DNA for the CDR3 is TGTGCCAGCAGCCGGACAGGGAATGAAAAACTGTTTTTT. It codes for CASSRTGNEKLFF.

The gene calls are TRBV5-1 and TRBJ2-5; D tentatively reads TRBD1 or TRBD2 (5 bases each). CDR1 SGHRS and CDR2 YFSETQ come from the germline V gene. V shed 4 bases and J shed 1 base, with 20 bases lying between them. This CDR3 has 17 residues. The CDR3 region is CASSPTPPGRVQETQYF. The CDR3 coding sequence is TGCGCCAGCAGCCCCACCCCCCCGGGACGGGTCCAAGAGACCCAGTACTTC.

This chain connects TRBV27 to TRBJ2-2; 8 positions agree with TRBD2. Germline CDR1 reads MNHEY; CDR2 reads SMNVEV (reference sequence). There are 18 residues in the CDR3. The J segment lost 4 bases and the V segment lost 1 base, leaving 11 bases of the junction unmatched. The CDR3: CASSLLGLGGEITGELFF. CDR3 DNA sequence: TGTGCCAGCAGTTTATTGGGACTAGGAGGAGAAATCACCGGGGAGCTGTTTTTT.

This chain connects TRBV6-5 to TRBJ2-7, with TRBD2 as a possible D gene (7 bases). This CDR3 has 12 residues. With 6 bases removed from V and 10 bases from J, the gap between germline ends came to 16 bases. Germline assignment: CDR1 MNHEY and CDR2 SVGAGI. CDR3 nucleotides: TGTGCCAGCAGGTCGGGGGGCCCAGAACAGTACTTC. It yields the protein CASRSGGPEQYF.

The V and J genes are TRBV19 and TRBJ2-7, with D hard to call. There are 13 residues in the CDR3. The germline gives CDR1 LNHDA, CDR2 SQIVND (reference sequence). Trimming removed 6 bases from V and 0 bases from J, with 9 bases in between. This CDR3 is CASSWGSSYEQYF. Here the CDR3 DNA reads TGTGCCAGTAGCTGGGGTAGCTCCTACGAGCAGTACTTC.

The chain has TRBV27 and TRBJ1-4, with D possibly TRBD1 on 5 matching bases. Germline V gene lookup returns CDR1 MNHEY and CDR2 SMNVEV (reference sequence). The CDR3 runs 15 residues. Trimming removed 6 bases from V and 4 bases from J, with 15 bases in between. The CDR3 region has the DNA TGTGCCAGCAGATTGTACCAGGGTTATAATGAAAAACTGTTTTTT. Translation gives CASRLYQGYNEKLFF.

The chain uses TRBV27 and TRBJ2-1; D is unresolved. The germline CDR1 and CDR2 sequences are MNHEY and SMNVEV (reference sequence). The V and J ends lost 6 bases and 6 bases respectively, with 12 bases between them. This CDR3 has 13 amino acids. The CDR3 loop is CASSLRPSNEQFF. The DNA for the CDR3 is TGTGCCAGCAGCCTGAGACCTTCCAATGAGCAGTTCTTC.

The rearrangement uses TRBV7-3 and TRBJ2-2; TRBD1 matches at 8 bases. The CDR3 runs 15 residues. Germline CDR1 is SGHTA and CDR2 is FQGTGA. Trimming cost V 5 bases and J 3 bases; bases outside gene matches: 5. The DNA of the CDR3 is TGTGCCAGCAGCCAGGGGGCCCCCTACACCGGGGAGCTGTTTTTT. Its translation: CASSQGAPYTGELFF.

The gene calls are TRBV7-8 and TRBJ2-5; D possibly corresponds to TRBD2 (5 bases). Germline lookup yields CDR1 SGHVS and CDR2 FQNEAQ. The CDR3 spans 15 residues. V was cut by 4 bases and J by 3 bases, with 15 bases left in between. The CDR3 region has the DNA TGTGCCAGCAGCTCGAGCGGCGGAAGAGAAGAGACCCAGTACTTC. Amino acids: CASSSSGGREETQYF.

This chain links TRBV7-3 with TRBJ1-1; the D gene is possibly TRBD1 (5 bases). In germline, CDR1 is SGHTA, CDR2 FQGTGA. The CDR3 has 13 amino acids. V lost 3 bases, J lost 3 bases, and 8 bases lay in between. The chain's CDR3 is CASSLQGHTEAFF. DNA for the CDR3: TGTGCCAGCAGCTTGCAGGGTCACACTGAAGCTTTCTTT.

This chain connects TRBV5-1 to TRBJ1-1; D might be TRBD1 (6 bases). The CDR3 loop spans 15 amino acids. V was cut by 2 bases and J by 0 bases, with 11 bases left in between. The germline V gene has CDR1 SGHRS and CDR2 YFSETQ. The DNA for the CDR3 is TGCGCCAGCAGCTTTACCACAGGGATGAACACTGAAGCTTTCTTT. This codes for CASSFTTGMNTEAFF.

This chain uses TRBV6-5 with TRBJ2-5; TRBD1 is a possible D gene (6 bases). From germline, CDR1 is MNHEY and CDR2 SVGAGI. The germline V and J ends were trimmed by 2 bases and 6 bases, with 10 bases remaining between them. This CDR3 has 13 residues. The CDR3 region is CASSYTGWQTQYF. In nucleotides, the CDR3 is TGTGCCAGCAGTTACACAGGGTGGCAGACCCAGTACTTC.

This chain uses TRBV19 with TRBJ2-7, with 10 bases identical to TRBD1. CDR1 LNHDA and CDR2 SQIVND come from the germline V gene (reference sequence). The CDR3 is 14 residues long. The ends lost 5 bases at V and 2 bases at J; junction bases unmatched: 3. The CDR3 spells CASSETGGPYEQYF. CDR3 nucleotide sequence: TGTGCCAGTAGTGAGACAGGGGGCCCCTACGAGCAGTACTTC.

This chain connects TRBV19 to TRBJ1-5, with D possibly being TRBD1 (6 bases). The length of the CDR3 is 14 residues. Trimming took 4 bases from V and 3 from J, leaving 10 bases between them. Germline-derived CDR1 and CDR2 are LNHDA and SQIVND (reference sequence). The CDR3 DNA follows: TGTGCCAGTAGTAGTGGACAGTACAATCAGCCCCAGCATTTT. Encoded protein: CASSSGQYNQPQHF.

V is TRBV5-4 and J is TRBJ2-7; possible D gene TRBD2, 6 bases. The CDR3 sequence is 14 residues long. Trimming left V 3 bases short and J 2 bases short, with 12 bases between. Germline CDR1 reads SGHNT; CDR2 reads YYREEE (reference sequence). The DNA for the CDR3 is TGTGCCAGCAGCTCGGGACTTACGACCTACGAGCAGTACTTC. Protein: CASSSGLTTYEQYF.

The chain uses TRBV6-1 and TRBJ1-1; the match to TRBD1 covers 8 bases. Germline V gene lookup returns CDR1 MNHNS and CDR2 SASEGT. V shed 2 bases and J 6 bases; nucleotides not matched to a gene: 11. This CDR3 is 16 amino acids long. The CDR3 DNA sequence: TGTGCCAGCAGTGAACAACGGGACAGGATTTACGCTGAAGCTTTCTTT. It is translated as CASSEQRDRIYAEAFF.

This chain links TRBV7-6 with TRBJ2-2; D is ambiguous. Germline CDR1 SGHVS, CDR2 FNYEAQ. V was cut by 1 base and J by 1 base, with 7 bases left in between. The CDR3 extends over 15 amino acids. The CDR3, as DNA: TGTGCCAGCAGCTTAGGAGTTGAGAACACCGGGGAGCTGTTTTTT. Amino acids: CASSLGVENTGELFF. Together with reference TRBV7-6 and TRBJ2-2, the CDR3 gives the full variable domain: GAGVSQSPRYKVTKRGQDVALRCDPISGHVSLYWYRQALGQGPEFLTYFNYEAQQDKSGLPNDRFSAERPEGSISTLTIQRTEQRDSAMYRCASSLGVENTGELFFGEGSRLTVL.

Concerning this clone: This same CDR3 is encoded by further DNA sequences in the sample. The chain recombines TRBV6-5 with TRBJ2-7; 9 bases align to TRBD2. CDR1 is MNHEY and CDR2 is SVGAGI in the germline V gene. The V gene end was trimmed by 0 bases and the J gene end by 4 bases; junction bases not matched to a gene: 1. The CDR3 is 14 residues long. This CDR3 is CASSYSSGSYEQYF. In nucleotides, the CDR3 is TGTGCCAGCAGTTACTCTAGCGGGAGTTACGAGCAGTACTTC.

The chain combines TRBV6-5 with TRBJ1-2; 8 bases fit TRBD1. This CDR3 region has 16 residues. V lost 0 bases to trimming and J lost 13 bases; unmatched junction nucleotides: 16. Germline V lookup: CDR1 MNHEY, CDR2 SVGAGI. CDR3 DNA sequence: TGTGCCAGCAGTTACTCGAACCCTGGGACAGGCCCCCCGGGCACCTTC. Translating gives CASSYSNPGTGPPGTF.

This chain uses TRBV19 with TRBJ2-1; TRBD2 matches at 10 bases. V lost 7 bases and J lost 6; bases outside the gene matches: 12. Germline V gene sequence: CDR1 LNHDA, CDR2 SQIVND (reference sequence). The CDR3 is made up of 16 amino acids. Here the CDR3 reads CASTVGVAGGFNEQFF. In DNA, the CDR3 is TGTGCCAGTACAGTAGGGGTAGCGGGGGGCTTCAATGAGCAGTTCTTC.